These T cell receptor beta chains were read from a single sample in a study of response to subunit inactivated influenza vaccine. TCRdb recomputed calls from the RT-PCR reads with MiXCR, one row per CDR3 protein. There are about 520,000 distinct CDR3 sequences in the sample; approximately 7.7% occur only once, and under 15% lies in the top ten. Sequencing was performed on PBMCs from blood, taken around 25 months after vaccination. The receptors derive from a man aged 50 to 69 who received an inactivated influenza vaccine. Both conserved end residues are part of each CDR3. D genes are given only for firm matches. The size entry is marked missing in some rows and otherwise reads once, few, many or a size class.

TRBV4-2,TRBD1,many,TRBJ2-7,CASSKGQGGGYEQYF,TGTGCCAGCAGCAAGGGACAGGGAGGGGGATACGAGCAGTACTTC
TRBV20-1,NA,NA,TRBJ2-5,CSATGQGGGRTQYF,TGCAGTGCTACAGGGCAGGGAGGAGGTCGGACCCAGTACTTC
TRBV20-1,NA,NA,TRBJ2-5,CSARVSVGRETQYF,TGCAGTGCTAGAGTCTCCGTCGGGCGGGAGACCCAGTACTTC
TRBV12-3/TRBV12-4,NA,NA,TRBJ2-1,CASSLAQGQLFF,TGTGCCAGCAGTTTAGCGCAAGGACAGCTTTTCTTC
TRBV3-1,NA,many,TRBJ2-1,CASSQEDPRYNEQFF,TGTGCCAGCAGCCAAGAGGACCCTCGGTACAATGAGCAGTTCTTC
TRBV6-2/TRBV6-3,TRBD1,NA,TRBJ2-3,CASSYARGWDRGREILDTQYF,TGTGCCAGCAGTTACGCCCGTGGTTGGGACAGGGGGCGCGAAATATTAGATACGCAGTATTTT
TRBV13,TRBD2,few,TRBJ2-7,CASSSQREIGYEQYF,TGTGCCAGCAGCTCCCAGCGGGAGATCGGGTACGAGCAGTACTTC
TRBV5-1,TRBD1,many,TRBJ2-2,CASSPDRGQGAGELFF,TGCGCCAGCAGCCCGGACAGGGGTCAGGGGGCCGGGGAGCTGTTTTTT
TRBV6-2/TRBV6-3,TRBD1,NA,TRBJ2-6,CASSYSPGQAASGANVLTF,TGTGCCAGCAGTTACTCACCGGGACAGGCAGCCTCTGGGGCCAACGTCCTGACTTTC
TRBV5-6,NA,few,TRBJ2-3,CASSPDTKSTDTQYF,TGTGCCAGCAGCCCTGACACTAAGAGCACAGATACGCAGTATTTT
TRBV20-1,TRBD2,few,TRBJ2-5,CSARQGTTGYQETQYF,TGCAGTGCTAGACAAGGGACTACCGGGTACCAAGAGACCCAGTACTTC
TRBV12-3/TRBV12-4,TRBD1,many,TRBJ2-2,CASSLGQGGSGELFF,TGTGCCAGCAGTCTCGGACAGGGTGGTAGCGGGGAGCTGTTTTTT
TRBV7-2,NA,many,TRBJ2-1,CASSLEDNEQFF,TGTGCCAGCAGCTTAGAAGACAATGAGCAGTTCTTC
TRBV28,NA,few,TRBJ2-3,CASSPGDKDTQYF,TGTGCCAGCAGTCCCGGGGACAAAGATACGCAGTATTTT
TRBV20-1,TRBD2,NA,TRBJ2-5,CSASNNQGLAGGRETQYF,TGCAGTGCCAGCAATAACCAAGGACTAGCGGGGGGACGGGAGACCCAGTACTTC
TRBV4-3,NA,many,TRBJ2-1,CASSQDPNEQFF,TGCGCCAGCAGCCAAGATCCTAATGAGCAGTTCTTC
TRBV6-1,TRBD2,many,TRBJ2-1,CASSISPPASGNEQFF,TGTGCCAGCAGTATATCCCCCCCGGCTAGCGGTAATGAGCAGTTCTTC
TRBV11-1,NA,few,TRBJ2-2,CASSLGTPGRTNTGELFF,TGTGCCAGCAGCTTAGGGACTCCGGGACGTACGAACACCGGGGAGCTGTTTTTT
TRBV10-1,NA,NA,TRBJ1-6,CASSTGPNSPLHF,TGCGCCAGCTCGACAGGACCCAATTCACCCCTCCACTTT
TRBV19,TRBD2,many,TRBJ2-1,CASAGTSVLNEQFF,TGTGCCAGCGCCGGGACTAGCGTTTTGAATGAGCAGTTCTTC
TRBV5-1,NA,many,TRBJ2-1,CASSLERRRTKNNEQFF,TGCGCCAGCAGCCTAGAACGTAGAAGGACTAAGAACAATGAGCAGTTCTTC
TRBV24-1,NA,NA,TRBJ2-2,CATSGSRRTNTGELFF,TGTGCCACCAGTGGGTCGCGTCGAACGAACACCGGGGAGCTGTTTTTT
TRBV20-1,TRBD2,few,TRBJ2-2,CSALRSGGPTGELFF,TGCAGTGCCTTGCGTAGCGGGGGCCCCACCGGGGAGCTGTTTTTT
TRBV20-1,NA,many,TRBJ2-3,CSASAGARYTQYF,TGCAGTGCTAGCGCGGGGGCGCGGTATACGCAGTATTTT
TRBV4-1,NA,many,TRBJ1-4,CASSQKRGAEKLFF,TGCGCCAGCAGCCAAAAGCGGGGTGCTGAAAAACTGTTTTTT
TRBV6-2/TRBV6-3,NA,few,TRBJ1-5,CASSPFGGSRNQPQHF,TGTGCCAGCAGTCCATTCGGCGGCAGCCGCAATCAGCCCCAGCATTTT
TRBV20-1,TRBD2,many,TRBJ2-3,CSAAGLATDTQYF,TGCAGTGCGGCTGGACTAGCGACAGATACGCAGTATTTT
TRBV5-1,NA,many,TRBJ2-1,CASSFVSVSYNEQFF,TGCGCCAGCAGCTTCGTCTCGGTTTCCTACAATGAGCAGTTCTTC
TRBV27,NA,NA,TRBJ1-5,CASSRRALGQPQHF,TGTGCCAGCTCACGGCGGGCCCTAGGGCAGCCCCAGCATTTT
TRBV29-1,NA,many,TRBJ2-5,CSVLRFGGQETQYF,TGCAGCGTTCTACGGTTCGGGGGTCAAGAGACCCAGTACTTC
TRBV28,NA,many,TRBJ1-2,CASSLLNRADYGYTF,TGTGCCAGCAGTTTATTAAACAGGGCTGACTATGGCTACACCTTC
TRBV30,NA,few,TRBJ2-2,CARSRGRENTGELFF,TGTGCCCGATCCCGGGGCAGGGAAAACACCGGGGAGCTGTTTTTT
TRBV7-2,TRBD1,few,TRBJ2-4,CASSLDRGIIQYF,TGTGCCAGCAGCCTCGACAGGGGGATCATTCAGTACTTC
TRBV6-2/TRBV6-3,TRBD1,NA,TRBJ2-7,CASSYLGQGYEQYF,TGTGCCAGCAGTTACCTGGGACAGGGCTACGAGCAGTACTTC
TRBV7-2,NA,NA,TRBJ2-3,CASSLRGLQADTQYF,TGTGCCAGCAGCTTAAGGGGTCTCCAGGCAGATACGCAGTATTTT
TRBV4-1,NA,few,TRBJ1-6,CASSQADRPSPLHF,TGCGCCAGCAGCCAGGCGGACAGACCCTCACCCCTCCACTTT
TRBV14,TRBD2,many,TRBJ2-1,CASSQRAGNTLYNEQFF,TGTGCCAGCAGCCAGAGAGCGGGGAATACCCTGTACAATGAGCAGTTCTTC
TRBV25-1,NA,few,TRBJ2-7,CASSEFYSYEQYF,TGTGCCAGCAGTGAATTTTACAGCTACGAGCAGTACTTC
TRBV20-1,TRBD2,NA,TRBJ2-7,CSAGTSGNYEQYF,TGCAGTGCGGGGACTAGCGGTAACTACGAGCAGTACTTC
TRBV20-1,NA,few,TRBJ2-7,CSALGPRSSYEQYF,TGCAGTGCTCTCGGACCCCGGAGCTCCTACGAGCAGTACTTC
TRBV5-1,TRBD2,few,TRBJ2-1,CASSFEVLAGGGYNEQFF,TGCGCCAGCAGCTTCGAAGTACTAGCGGGAGGTGGCTACAATGAGCAGTTCTTC
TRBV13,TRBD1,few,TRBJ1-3,CASSRIPGAESITGGKSTIYF,TGTGCCAGCAGCCGGATACCGGGCGCCGAGAGTATAACAGGGGGAAAAAGCACCATATATTTT
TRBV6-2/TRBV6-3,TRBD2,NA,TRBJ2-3,CASSLGLAGESDTQYF,TGTGCCAGCAGTTTGGGACTAGCGGGAGAATCAGATACGCAGTATTTT
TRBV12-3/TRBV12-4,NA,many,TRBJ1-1,CASSRSGGDTEAFF,TGTGCCAGCAGCCGGTCTGGGGGGGACACTGAAGCTTTCTTT
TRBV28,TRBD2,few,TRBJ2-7,CASSLPLAASSYEQYF,TGTGCCAGCAGTTTACCCCTAGCGGCTTCCTCCTACGAGCAGTACTTC
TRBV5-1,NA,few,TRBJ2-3,CASSQRAPDTQYF,TGCGCCAGCAGTCAGCGGGCTCCAGATACGCAGTATTTT
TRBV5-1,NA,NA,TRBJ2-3,CASSLGAFRTDTQYF,TGCGCCAGCAGCTTGGGGGCGTTCCGCACAGATACGCAGTATTTT
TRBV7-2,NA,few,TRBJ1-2,CASSPRTDANYGYTF,TGTGCCAGCAGCCCAAGGACAGACGCTAACTATGGCTACACCTTC
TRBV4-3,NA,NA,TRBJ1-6,CASSQETYSYNSPLHF,TGCGCCAGCAGCCAAGAGACATACTCCTATAATTCACCCCTCCACTTT
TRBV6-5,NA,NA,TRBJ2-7,CASSYLAGADYEQYF,TGTGCCAGCAGTTACCTTGCGGGGGCTGATTACGAGCAGTACTTC
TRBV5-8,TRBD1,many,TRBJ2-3,CASSLAPQGAIDTQYF,TGTGCCAGCAGCTTGGCCCCACAGGGGGCTATAGATACGCAGTATTTT
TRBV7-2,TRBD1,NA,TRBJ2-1,CASSSDRGYEQFF,TGTGCCAGCAGCTCGGACAGGGGCTATGAGCAGTTCTTC
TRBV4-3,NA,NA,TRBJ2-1,CTSSKAQKGNEQFF,TGCACCAGCAGCAAGGCCCAGAAAGGGAATGAGCAGTTCTTC